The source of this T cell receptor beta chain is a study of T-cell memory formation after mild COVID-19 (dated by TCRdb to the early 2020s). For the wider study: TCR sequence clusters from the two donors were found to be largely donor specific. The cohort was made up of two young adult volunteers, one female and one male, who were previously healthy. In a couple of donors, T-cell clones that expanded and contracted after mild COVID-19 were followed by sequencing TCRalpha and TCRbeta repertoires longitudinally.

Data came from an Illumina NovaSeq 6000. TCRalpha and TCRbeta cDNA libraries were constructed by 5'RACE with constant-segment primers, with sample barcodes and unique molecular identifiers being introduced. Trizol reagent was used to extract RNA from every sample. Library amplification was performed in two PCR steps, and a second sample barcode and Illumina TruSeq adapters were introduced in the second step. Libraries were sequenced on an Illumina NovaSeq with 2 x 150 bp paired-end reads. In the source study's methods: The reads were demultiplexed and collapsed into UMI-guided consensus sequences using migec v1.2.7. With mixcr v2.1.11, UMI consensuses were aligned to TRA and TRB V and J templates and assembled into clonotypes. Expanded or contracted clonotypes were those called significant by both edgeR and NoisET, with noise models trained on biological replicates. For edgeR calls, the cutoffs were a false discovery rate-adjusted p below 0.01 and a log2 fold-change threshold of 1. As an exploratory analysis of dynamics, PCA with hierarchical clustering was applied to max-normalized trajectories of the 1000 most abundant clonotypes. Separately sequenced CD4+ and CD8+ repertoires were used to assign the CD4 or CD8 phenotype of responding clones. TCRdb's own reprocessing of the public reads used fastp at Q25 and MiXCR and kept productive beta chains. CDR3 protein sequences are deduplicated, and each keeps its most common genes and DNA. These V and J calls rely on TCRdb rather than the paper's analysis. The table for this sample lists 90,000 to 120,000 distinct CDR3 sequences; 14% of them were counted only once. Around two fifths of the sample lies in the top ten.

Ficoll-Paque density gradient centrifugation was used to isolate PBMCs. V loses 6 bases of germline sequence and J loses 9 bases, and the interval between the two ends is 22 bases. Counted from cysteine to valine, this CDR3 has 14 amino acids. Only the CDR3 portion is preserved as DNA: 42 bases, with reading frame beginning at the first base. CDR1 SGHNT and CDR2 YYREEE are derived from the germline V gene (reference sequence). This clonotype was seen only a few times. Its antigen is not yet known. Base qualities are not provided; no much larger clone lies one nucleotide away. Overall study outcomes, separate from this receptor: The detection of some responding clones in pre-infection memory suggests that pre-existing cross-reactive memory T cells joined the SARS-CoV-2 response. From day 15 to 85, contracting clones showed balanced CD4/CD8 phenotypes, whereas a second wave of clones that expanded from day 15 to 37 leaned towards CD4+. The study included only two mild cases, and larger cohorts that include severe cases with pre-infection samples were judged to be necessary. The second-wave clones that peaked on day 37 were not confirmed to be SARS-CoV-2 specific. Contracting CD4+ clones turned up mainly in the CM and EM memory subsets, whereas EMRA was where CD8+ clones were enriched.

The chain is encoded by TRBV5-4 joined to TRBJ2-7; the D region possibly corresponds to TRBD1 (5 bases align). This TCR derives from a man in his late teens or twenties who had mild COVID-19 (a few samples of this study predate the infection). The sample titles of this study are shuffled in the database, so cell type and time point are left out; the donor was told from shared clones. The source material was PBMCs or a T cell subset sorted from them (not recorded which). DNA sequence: TGTGCCAGCACCATTCAGGGCAGTGGCAAAGCGCAGTACGTC. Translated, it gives CASTIQGSGKAQYV.